These T cell receptor beta chains were read from a single sample in a study of blood T cells in healthy people across ages. TCRdb re-called the 5' RACE reads with MiXCR, one entry per CDR3 protein. The sample shows 1 million or so distinct CDR3 sequences, around 27% of them seen only once. The sample was also reused in another study, on T cells of mothers and their children.

Sequencing was carried out using blood. These TCRs come from a girl aged 2 to 10 in good health. CDR3s include the opening cysteine and the closing phenylalanine or tryptophan. Fields, in order: J gene, V gene, D gene, clone size, CDR3 protein, CDR3 DNA. D genes are given only for firm matches. The size of a clone is reported for some rows only, either as once, few or many, or as a class for expanded clones.

TRBJ1-4	TRBV12-3/TRBV12-4	.	.	CASSDGATNEKLFF	TGTGCCAGCAGCGACGGTGCAACTAATGAAAAACTGTTTTTT
TRBJ2-5	TRBV21-1	.	few	CASSKRRTNLSWLAEGRTQYF	TGTGCCAGCAGCAAAAGAAGGACAAACTTGTCTTGGCTAGCGGAGGGGAGGACCCAGTACTTC
TRBJ2-1	TRBV29-1	TRBD2	once	CSVSGTTTSGNPYEQFF	TGCAGCGTCTCCGGGACAACGACTAGCGGGAATCCCTATGAGCAGTTCTTC
TRBJ2-1	TRBV20-1	TRBD2	.	CSAPGGVYNEQFF	TGCAGTGCCCCGGGAGGGGTGTACAATGAGCAGTTCTTC
TRBJ2-1	TRBV5-1	.	.	CASSSGPDSYNEQFF	TGCGCCAGCAGCTCCGGGCCAGACTCCTACAATGAGCAGTTCTTC
TRBJ2-1	TRBV12-3/TRBV12-4	.	.	CASSSLGPGSEQFF	TGTGCCAGCAGTTCCCTGGGGCCTGGTTCTGAGCAGTTCTTC
TRBJ2-1	TRBV12-5	.	.	CASGLDTDNEQFF	TGTGCTAGTGGTCTCGACACCGACAATGAGCAGTTCTTC
TRBJ2-1	TRBV20-1	.	few	CSARERWEQFF	TGCAGTGCTAGAGAGCGGTGGGAGCAGTTCTTC
TRBJ2-3	TRBV9	TRBD2	few	CASSGQRGSTDTQYF	TGTGCCAGCAGCGGACAGCGGGGTTCGACAGATACGCAGTATTTT
TRBJ2-7	TRBV20-1	TRBD2	once	CSASPRGVGYEQYF	TGCAGTGCTAGCCCTCGGGGGGTGGGCTACGAGCAGTACTTC
TRBJ2-5	TRBV28	TRBD2	few	CASSFSGRGETQYF	TGTGCCAGCAGTTTTAGTGGGAGGGGAGAGACCCAGTACTTC
TRBJ2-5	TRBV10-3	.	.	CAISEANGDYQETQYF	TGTGCCATCAGTGAGGCCAACGGGGACTACCAAGAGACCCAGTACTTC
TRBJ1-3	TRBV6-5	.	.	CASRDTGAGNTIYF	TGTGCCAGCAGGGATACAGGAGCTGGAAACACCATATATTTT
TRBJ2-1	TRBV12-3/TRBV12-4	TRBD2	once	CASSLSRLAGAQFF	TGTGCCAGCAGTTTATCTCGACTAGCTGGTGCGCAGTTCTTC
TRBJ2-3	TRBV20-1	.	many	CSARTPPTDTQYF	TGCAGTGCAAGGACTCCACCCACAGATACGCAGTATTTT
TRBJ1-2	TRBV4-1	.	few	CASSSPWANYGYTF	TGCGCCAGCAGCAGCCCCTGGGCTAACTATGGCTACACCTTC
TRBJ2-3	TRBV29-1	TRBD1	.	CSVAGGEKIADTQYF	TGCAGCGTTGCAGGGGGAGAGAAGATTGCAGATACGCAGTATTTT
TRBJ1-1	TRBV19	.	once	CASLNEENTEAFF	TGTGCCAGCCTCAATGAGGAGAACACTGAAGCTTTCTTT
TRBJ2-5	TRBV10-3	.	.	CAIKSPSLQTQYF	TGTGCCATCAAATCCCCCAGCTTGCAGACCCAGTACTTC
TRBJ2-7	TRBV6-4	TRBD2	.	CASSARTSEEYF	TGTGCCAGCAGTGCGAGGACTAGTGAGGAGTACTTC
TRBJ1-4	TRBV6-5	.	.	CASSLEHNEKLFF	TGTGCCAGCAGTCTAGAGCATAATGAAAAACTGTTTTTT
TRBJ1-2	TRBV28	TRBD1	few	CASSNDRDYGYTF	TGTGCCAGCAGTAATGACAGGGACTATGGCTACACCTTC
TRBJ2-1	TRBV10-3	.	.	CAISDPRDRATYNEQFF	TGTGCCATCAGTGATCCAAGGGACCGCGCGACCTACAATGAGCAGTTCTTC
TRBJ2-5	TRBV7-9	.	few	CASSLGREEETQYF	TGTGCCAGCAGCTTAGGCAGAGAGGAAGAGACCCAGTACTTC
TRBJ2-5	TRBV10-3	TRBD2	.	CAISGSTSVETQYF	TGTGCCATCAGTGGAAGCACTAGCGTAGAGACCCAGTACTTC
TRBJ2-1	TRBV28	.	.	CASRSTGFSKEWQFF	TGTGCCAGCAGGTCCACCGGGTTCTCCAAAGAATGGCAGTTCTTC
TRBJ2-3	TRBV12-3/TRBV12-4	.	few	CASTLLRPSRTDTQYF	TGTGCCAGCACTCTCCTTAGACCCTCCCGCACAGATACGCAGTATTTT